Listed here are 19 T cell receptor beta chains from one sample, sequenced in a study of blood T cells in healthy people across ages. The authors ran a second PCR of roughly 7 to 11 cycles using a sample-barcoded 5' primer and a J-beta primer mix. Via MiXCR, TCRdb re-called the 5' RACE reads, giving one row per CDR3 protein. Here the sample spans more than 800,000 distinct CDR3 sequences, 29% being singletons. The source material was blood. These TCRs come from a woman at least 80 years old in good health.

This clonotype was picked up a small number of times. This may be a read error: a much more frequent sequence differs by one nucleotide. The rearrangement links TRBV6-6 to TRBJ2-6, with D hard to call. The CDR3 totals 15 residues. Germline CDR1 MNHNY, CDR2 SVGAGI (reference sequence). The ends were cut back, 0 bases at V and 2 bases at J, with 5 bases in the middle. CDR3 nucleotides: TGTGCCAGCAGTTACTCGAGCGCTGGGGCCAACGTCCTGACTTTC. Its translation is CASSYSSAGANVLTF.

This clonotype came up a few times. J is TRBJ1-5 and V is TRBV6-2 or TRBV6-3; D remains ambiguous. The DNA end is more similar to TRBJ2-3, so the J call may be wrong. The V gene's germline CDR1 is MNHEY and CDR2 SVGEGT. The CDR3 is 14 residues long. CDR3 sequence: CASSYVQENQPQYF. The CDR3 region has the DNA TGTGCCAGCAGTTACGTTCAGGAAAATCAGCCCCAGTATTTT.

Notes on this clonotype: Being one base from a much bigger clone, this may be a read error. CDR3 sequence (DNA): TGTGCCATCAACGGACAGGGGGCCCTCTACAATGAGCAGTACTTC. Its translation: CAINGQGALYNEQYF. The gene calls are TRBV10-3 and TRBJ2-7; 11 bases align to TRBD1. Germline-derived CDR1 and CDR2 are ENHRY and SYGVKD. CDR3 length: 15 amino acids. With V trimmed by 7 bases and J by 7 bases, 12 bases remained unmatched.

V is TRBV6-2 or TRBV6-3 and J is TRBJ1-1, with 8 bases fitting TRBD1. CDR3 length: 17 amino acids. From germline, CDR1 is MNHEY and CDR2 SVGEGT. The junction had 12 bases not matched to a gene; V was cut back by 2 bases and J by 4 bases. Written as DNA, the CDR3 is TGTGCCAGCAGTTACGTGGTGCGGACAGGGTGGTTCACTGAAGCTTTCTTT. It codes for CASSYVVRTGWFTEAFF.

This clonotype came up a few times. The junction does not match germline at one end; this may be a read error. V and J are TRBV9 and TRBJ2-4; TRBD1 agrees at 9 bases. Gene TRBJ2-7 matches the end of the DNA better, so the J call may be wrong. The CDR3 totals 14 residues. The germline V gene has CDR1 SGDLS and CDR2 YYNGEE. The CDR3 nucleotides read TGTACCAGCAGCGCAGGGGACAGGGCCCACGAGCAGTACTTC. It encodes CTSSAGDRAHEQYF.

The CDR3 nucleotides read TGCAGTGCTAGAGATGGGGACAGCACAGATACGCAGTATTTT. Its protein product is CSARDGDSTDTQYF. J is TRBJ2-3 and V is TRBV20-1, with D perhaps matching TRBD1 or TRBD2 (5 bases each). Trimming cost V 0 bases and J 0 bases, with 7 bases left between them. The germline V gene has CDR1 DFQATT and CDR2 SNEGSKA (reference sequence). This CDR3 region has 14 residues.

This clonotype was observed at least ten times. V usage is TRBV15 and J usage is TRBJ1-5, with D possibly matching TRBD1 (5 bases). Germline V gene data show CDR1 as LNHNV and CDR2 as YYDKDF (reference sequence). The CDR3 covers 14 residues. V gave up 9 bases and J gave up 4 bases, with 16 bases separating them. CDR3 sequence reads: CATKRGELNQPQHF. CDR3 DNA sequence: TGTGCCACTAAGCGGGGGGAACTAAATCAGCCCCAGCATTTT.

Points on this clonotype: Since a much larger clone is just one base distant, this may be a read error. The V call is TRBV9, the J call TRBJ2-5, with TRBD1 matching 9 bases. From germline, CDR1 is SGDLS and CDR2 YYNGEE. This CDR3 is 17 amino acids long. The CDR3 sequence: CASSPRGGQGVEETLYF. CDR3 DNA sequence: TGTGCCAGCAGCCCGAGGGGGGGACAGGGAGTGGAAGAGACCCTGTACTTC.

This chain uses TRBV6-1 with TRBJ1-5; the D is unclear. The CDR3 sequence is 15 residues long. Germline V gene lookup returns CDR1 MNHNS and CDR2 SASEGT. V gave up 10 bases and J gave up 2 bases, with 18 bases separating them. The CDR3 sequence: CATTRAHGGNQPQHF. CDR3 DNA: TGTGCCACTACCCGGGCCCATGGGGGCAATCAGCCCCAGCATTTT.

The chain has TRBV5-1 and TRBJ1-2; D remains unclear. In germline, CDR1 is SGHRS, CDR2 YFSETQ. The CDR3 runs to 12 residues. The V gene lost 1 base and the J gene lost 8 bases, with 9 bases spanning the gap. CDR3 sequence: CASSLNSGGYTF. The CDR3 DNA reads TGCGCCAGCAGCTTGAACAGCGGGGGCTACACCTTC.

The chain links TRBV20-1 to TRBJ2-3, with TRBD2 matching over 14 bases. CDR1 and CDR2 (germline): DFQATT, SNEGSKA (reference sequence). Trimming at V came to 5 bases and at J to 5 bases, leaving 15 bases not matched to a gene. The CDR3 contains 18 residues. CDR3 coding DNA: TGCAGTGCTGGACCCGGACTAGCGGGGGGAAAGAATAGAGATACGCAGTATTTT. Translation: CSAGPGLAGGKNRDTQYF.

Concerning this clonotype: This may be a read error, as it is one base from a much larger clone. This chain joins TRBV7-2 and TRBJ1-1, with TRBD1 matching 8 bases. The CDR3 covers 14 residues. The junction had 7 bases not matched to a gene; V was cut back by 5 bases and J by 5 bases. Germline values: CDR1 SGHTA, CDR2 FQGNSA. As DNA, the CDR3 is TGTGCCAGCAGCCGGGGACAGGTTAAGACTGAAGCTTTCTTT. Its translation: CASSRGQVKTEAFF.

This clonotype was observed at least ten times. The chain is built from TRBV6-1 and TRBJ2-7, with D unclear. Looked up from germline, CDR1 is MNHNS and CDR2 is SASEGT. The CDR3 has 12 amino acids. V gave up 7 bases and J gave up 4 bases, with 11 bases separating them. This CDR3 is CASTQWAYEQYF. CDR3 sequence (DNA): TGTGCCAGCACCCAATGGGCATACGAGCAGTACTTC.

In this sample, this clonotype turned up a few times. This chain joins TRBV14 and TRBJ2-1; no firm D call. V was pared by 10 bases and J by 4 bases, with 5 bases between. CDR3 length: 10 amino acids. The germline CDR1 and CDR2 sequences are SGHDN and FVKESK. CDR3 sequence (DNA): TGTGCCACTAATTACAATGAGCAGTTCTTC. This gives the protein CATNYNEQFF.

The gene calls are TRBV5-4 and TRBJ1-6; D is ambiguous. This CDR3 is 15 amino acids long. Germline CDR1 reads SGHNT; CDR2 reads YYREEE (reference sequence). V lost 0 bases and J 9 bases, leaving 13 bases between the germline ends. The CDR3 coding sequence is TGTGCCAGCAGCTTGGAGGGCGGTCGGTCTTCACCCCTCCACTTT. Its protein product is CASSLEGGRSSPLHF.

This clonotype was recorded a few times. V gene TRBV3-1 combines with J gene TRBJ2-1; 7 bases are shared with TRBD1. This CDR3 region has 15 residues. The V and J ends lost 3 bases and 4 bases, in that order; junction bases with no gene match: 6. Germline CDR1 LGHDT, CDR2 YNNKEL (reference sequence). This chain's CDR3 is CASSHGTVVYNEQFF. Here the CDR3 DNA reads TGTGCCAGCAGCCACGGGACAGTGGTTTACAATGAGCAGTTCTTC.

This clonotype appeared once. With a much larger clone just one base away, this may be a read error. The chain is built from TRBV11-2 and TRBJ2-5, with 11 bases lining up with TRBD2. Germline lookup yields CDR1 SGHAT and CDR2 FQNNGV. V lost 5 bases to trimming and J lost 11 bases; unmatched junction nucleotides: 13. The CDR3 runs 15 residues. The CDR3 reads CASSEIAGGPNEQYF. The CDR3 DNA sequence: TGTGCCAGCAGCGAAATAGCGGGGGGGCCGAATGAGCAGTACTTC. The whole variable domain, remainder taken from reference TRBV11-2 and TRBJ2-5, is EAGVAQSPRYKIIEKRQSVAFWCNPISGHATLYWYQQILGQGPKLLIQFQNNGVVDDSQLPKDRFSAERLKGVDSTLKIQPAKLEDSAVYLCASSEIAGGPNEQYFGPGTRLLVL.

The rearrangement links TRBV4-3 to TRBJ2-2; no reliable D call. This CDR3 has 15 residues. Germline CDR1 is LGHNA and CDR2 is YSLEER. V was trimmed by 1 base and J by 4 bases, leaving 10 bases between them. In DNA, the CDR3 is TGCGCCAGCAGCCAAGCGAAGGGAATCACCGGGGAGCTGTTTTTT. This sequence encodes CASSQAKGITGELFF.

This clonotype was detected only a few times. CDR3 nucleotide sequence: TGTGCCAGCAGCTTGGAGGCGGCTAGCGGGTCGGGGGAGACCCAGTACTTC. Translation: CASSLEAASGSGETQYF. The V and J genes are TRBV5-4 and TRBJ2-5; 8 bases are shared with TRBD2. CDR3 length: 17 amino acids. J gave up 5 bases and V 0 bases, and 12 bases lay outside the gene matches. In germline, CDR1 is SGHNT, CDR2 YYREEE (reference sequence).